A selection of T cell receptor beta chains follows, all from one sample in a study of blood T cell repertoires in COVID-19. This table comes from immunoSEQ multiplex PCR, and its TCRdb copy is limited to in-frame clones, with some not included. The sample lists around 68,000 clones, 65% to 85% occurring once. The source material was peripheral blood. The receptors were gathered from a woman between 50 and 59 years old with acute or convalescent COVID-19. The CDR3 runs from the conserved cysteine through the conserved F or W. The D gene is left open where the match is weak.

>TRBV9|-|TRBJ1-4
CASSPEGQEDEKLFF
>TRBV28|TRBD2|TRBJ2-7
CASSLKTSGPYEQYF
>TRBV19|TRBD1|TRBJ1-5
CASSTSHRGHQPQHF
>TRBV7-9|-|TRBJ2-7
CASSSPRFRGQYF
>TRBV27|TRBD1|TRBJ2-3
CASSFTKQGKGTDTQYF
>TRBV3-1/TRBV3-2|-|TRBJ2-3
CASSLSGDTDTQYF
>TRBV14|TRBD1|TRBJ1-1
CASSLGQGDGAFF
>TRBV7-2|-|TRBJ2-1
CASSPSLTRSYNEQFF
>TRBV7-9|-|TRBJ2-5
CASSFARVGEETQYF
>TRBV21-1|-|TRBJ1-2
CASSIPRHPNLDYGYTF
>TRBV19|-|TRBJ2-6
CASSIDSLSGANVLTF
>TRBV28|-|TRBJ1-1
CASRIPGAYTEAFF
>TRBV5-1|TRBD2|TRBJ2-5
CASSLGSGEETQYF
>TRBV27|TRBD1|TRBJ2-6
CASSGNGDRSGANVLTF
>TRBV4-1|TRBD2|TRBJ2-1
CASSPWTSVREQFF
>TRBV30|TRBD2|TRBJ2-3
CAWSGLAGGTDTQYF